This entry describes one T cell receptor (beta chain). Its antigen is not known. The sample originates from a study of CD8 T cells in Susac syndrome. The T cells that were sequenced for TCR beta were CD8+ and CD4+ cells from blood. It was with random hexamers that 0.5 to 1 ug RNA was reverse transcribed. Amplification of TCR beta CDR3 spanned 54 Vbeta and 13 Jbeta via immunoSEQ multiplex PCR. TCRdb redid the calling of the immunoSEQ multiplex PCR reads with MiXCR, one entry per CDR3 protein. The table includes 100,000 to 150,000 distinct CDR3 sequences, 90% to 95% detected once. The CDR3 consists of 16 residues. V dropped 0 bases and J dropped 2 bases, with 11 bases sitting between them. Germline V lookup: CDR1 LGHDT, CDR2 YNNKEL (reference sequence). General study points: The study acknowledged a relatively small number of individuals in its TCR sequencing and HLA analysis.

The TCR comes from a human donor in good health. The chain links TRBV3-1 to TRBJ2-1; D is uncertain. Sequencing was performed on CD4+ T cells from PBMCs. The CDR3 DNA reads TGTGCCAGCAGCCAAGATACGGTCTCCGCCTACAATGAGCAGTTCTTC. It is translated as CASSQDTVSAYNEQFF.